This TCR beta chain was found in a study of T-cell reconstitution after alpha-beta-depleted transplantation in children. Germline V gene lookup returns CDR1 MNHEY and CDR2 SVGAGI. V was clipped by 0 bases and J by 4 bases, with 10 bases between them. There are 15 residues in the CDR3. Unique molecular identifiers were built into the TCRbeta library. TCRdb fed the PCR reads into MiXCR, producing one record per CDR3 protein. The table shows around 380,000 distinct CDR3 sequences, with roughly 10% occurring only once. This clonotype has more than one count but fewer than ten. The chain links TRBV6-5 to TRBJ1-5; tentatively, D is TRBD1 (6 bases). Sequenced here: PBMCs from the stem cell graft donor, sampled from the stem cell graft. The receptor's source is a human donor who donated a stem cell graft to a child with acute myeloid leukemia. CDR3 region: CASSYSGGGNQPQHF. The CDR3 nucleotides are TGTGCCAGCAGTTACTCAGGGGGAGGAAATCAGCCCCAGCATTTT.